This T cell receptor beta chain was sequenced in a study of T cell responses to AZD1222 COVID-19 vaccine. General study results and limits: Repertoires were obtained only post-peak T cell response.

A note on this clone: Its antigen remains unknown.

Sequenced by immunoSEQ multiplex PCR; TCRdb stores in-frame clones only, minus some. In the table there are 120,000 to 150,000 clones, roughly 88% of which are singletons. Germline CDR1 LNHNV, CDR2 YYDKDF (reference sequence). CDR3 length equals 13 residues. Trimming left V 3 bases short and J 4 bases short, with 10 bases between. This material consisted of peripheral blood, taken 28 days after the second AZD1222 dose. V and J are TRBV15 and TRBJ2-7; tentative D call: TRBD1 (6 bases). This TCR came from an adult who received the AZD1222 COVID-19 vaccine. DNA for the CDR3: TGTGCCACCAGCAGGGGGGCAGGTTACGAGCAGTACTTC. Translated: CATSRGAGYEQYF.